A selection of T cell receptor beta chains follows, all from one sample in a study of T-cell reconstitution after alpha-beta-depleted transplantation in children. A single record per CDR3 protein comes from TCRdb applying MiXCR to the PCR reads. The data hold 90,000 to 100,000 distinct CDR3 sequences, with less than 25% observed a single time. The source was PBMCs, collected before TCRalphabeta/CD19-depleted stem cell transplant. The source of these receptors is a boy aged 2 to 10 with acute lymphoblastic leukemia, due to receive a stem cell transplant. The CDR3 runs from the conserved cysteine through the conserved F or W. D genes are given only for firm matches. Not every row has a clone size; where given, it reads once, few, many or a size class.

>TRBJ1-6|TRBV5-5|many|-
CASSPERANSPLHF
TGTGCCAGCAGCCCTGAGAGGGCTAATTCACCCCTCCACTTT
>TRBJ2-3|TRBV3-1|few|TRBD1
CASSQDLWGQSTDTQYF
TGTGCCAGCAGCCAAGATCTTTGGGGACAGAGCACAGATACGCAGTATTTT
>TRBJ2-1|TRBV5-1|-|-
CASSINRRGNEQFF
TGCGCCAGCAGCATCAACCGCCGGGGCAATGAGCAGTTCTTC
>TRBJ1-3|TRBV28|-|-
CASSFSGQRNTIYF
TGTGCCAGCAGTTTCTCGGGACAAAGAAACACCATATATTTT
>TRBJ2-1|TRBV5-1|-|TRBD1
CASLRTGDGSEQFF
TGCGCCAGTTTGAGGACAGGGGACGGTAGTGAGCAGTTCTTC
>TRBJ2-7|TRBV5-1|-|-
CASSLDFSRSYEQYF
TGCGCCAGCAGCTTGGACTTTTCGAGGTCCTACGAGCAGTACTTC
>TRBJ2-3|TRBV5-1|few|-
CASSFGTITDTQYF
TGCGCCAGCAGCTTCGGGACGATCACAGATACGCAGTATTTT
>TRBJ2-3|TRBV2|few|TRBD2
CASMAGGPTDTQYF
TGTGCCAGCATGGCGGGAGGGCCTACAGATACGCAGTATTTT
>TRBJ2-5|TRBV3-1|-|TRBD2
CASASGNQETQYF
TGTGCCAGTGCTAGCGGAAACCAAGAGACCCAGTACTTC
>TRBJ1-1|TRBV6-5|-|-
CASSLWASTGNTEAFF
TGTGCCAGCAGTTTATGGGCTTCGACAGGCAACACTGAAGCTTTCTTT
>TRBJ2-1|TRBV28|-|TRBD2
CASSLPLAGTHNEQFF
TGTGCCAGCAGTTTACCCCTAGCGGGGACTCACAATGAGCAGTTCTTC
>TRBJ2-5|TRBV5-5|once|TRBD2
CASSSGLQETHYF
TGTGCCAGCAGTAGCGGGTTGCAAGAGACCCATTACTTC
>TRBJ2-3|TRBV5-1|-|-
CASFRGAGTDTQYF
TGCGCCAGCTTCCGAGGGGCGGGCACAGATACGCAGTATTTT
>TRBJ2-7|TRBV13|many|-
CASSAVTGWVANYEQYF
TGTGCCAGCAGCGCGGTGACCGGCTGGGTAGCCAACTACGAGCAGTACTTC
>TRBJ2-3|TRBV24-1|few|-
CATRTPVGDTQYF
TGTGCCACCAGGACTCCCGTGGGAGATACGCAGTATTTT
>TRBJ2-5|TRBV4-1|many|TRBD1
CASSQWGQGTQETQYF
TGCGCCAGCAGCCAATGGGGACAGGGGACCCAAGAGACCCAGTACTTC
>TRBJ2-1|TRBV7-2|-|TRBD2
CASSGTSGPYNEQFF
TGTGCCAGCAGTGGGACTAGCGGTCCCTACAATGAGCAGTTCTTC
>TRBJ2-6|TRBV6-5|-|-
CASSYAITGANVLTF
TGTGCCAGCAGTTATGCTATCACTGGGGCCAACGTCCTGACTTTC
>TRBJ1-1|TRBV14|-|-
CASSQGNRGPLNTEAFF
TGTGCCAGCAGCCAAGGCAACCGAGGGCCCCTGAACACTGAAGCTTTCTTT
>TRBJ2-1|TRBV5-1|-|TRBD2
CASSPGTSGIYEQFF
TGCGCCAGCAGCCCCGGGACTAGCGGGATATATGAGCAGTTCTTC
>TRBJ2-1|TRBV24-1|-|-
CATSRGSGPSYNEQFF
TGTGCCACCAGCCGGGGGTCGGGACCCTCCTACAATGAGCAGTTCTTC
>TRBJ1-5|TRBV12-3/TRBV12-4|-|-
CASSLILSGLGRSNQPQHF
TGTGCCAGCAGTTTAATTCTCTCAGGGCTGGGGAGAAGCAATCAGCCCCAGCATTTT
>TRBJ2-5|TRBV11-2|-|-
CASRKEAGEGTQETQYF
TGTGCCAGCAGGAAAGAGGCGGGAGAGGGGACACAAGAGACCCAGTACTTC
>TRBJ2-2|TRBV10-3|few|-
CAISPTGVDTGELFF
TGTGCCATCAGTCCCACGGGGGTGGACACCGGGGAGCTGTTTTTT
>TRBJ2-1|TRBV11-1|once|-
CASRPKRSGIRPSYNEQFF
TGTGCCAGCAGACCCAAGCGGAGTGGGATTCGACCTTCCTACAATGAGCAGTTCTTC
>TRBJ2-3|TRBV28|-|-
CASSLRRPGDTQYF
TGTGCCAGCAGTTTACGAAGGCCAGGGGATACGCAGTATTTT
>TRBJ2-7|TRBV20-1|-|TRBD1
CSARTGASGEQYF
TGCAGTGCACGGACAGGGGCCTCTGGCGAGCAGTACTTC
>TRBJ2-5|TRBV28|few|-
CATSLSGGRETQYF
TGTGCCACCTCACTTAGCGGAGGGAGGGAGACCCAGTACTTC
>TRBJ2-5|TRBV3-1|few|-
CASSQDGGQETQYF
TGTGCCAGCAGCCAAGATGGCGGGCAAGAGACCCAGTACTTC
>TRBJ2-7|TRBV2|-|-
CASNEGFYEQYF
TGTGCCAGCAATGAGGGGTTTTACGAGCAGTACTTC
>TRBJ2-5|TRBV6-1|once|-
CASELYQETQYF
TGTGCCAGCGAACTATACCAAGAGACCCAGTACTTC
>TRBJ1-2|TRBV15|-|-
CATSRGTEGTAGYTF
TGTGCCACCAGCAGGGGAACAGAGGGCACGGCAGGCTACACCTTC
>TRBJ1-5|TRBV7-2|few|-
CASSLFDSNQPQHF
TGTGCCAGCAGCTTATTTGATAGCAATCAGCCCCAGCATTTT
>TRBJ1-2|TRBV28|many|-
CASSFPTGQDYGYTF
TGTGCCAGCAGTTTCCCTACGGGACAAGACTATGGCTACACCTTC
>TRBJ2-7|TRBV6-5|-|-
CASSYSRAGSDEQYF
TGTGCCAGCAGCTACTCGAGGGCAGGGTCCGACGAGCAGTACTTC
>TRBJ2-1|TRBV5-1|few|-
CASSLWDNNEQFF
TGCGCCAGCAGCTTGTGGGACAACAATGAGCAGTTCTTC
>TRBJ2-5|TRBV3-1|-|TRBD2
CASSQLGGESETQYF
TGTGCCAGCAGCCAATTGGGAGGGGAGTCGGAGACCCAGTACTTC
>TRBJ2-1|TRBV29-1|-|-
CSVAGRRRVLREQFF
TGCAGCGTTGCCGGGCGGCGGAGGGTCCTGAGGGAGCAGTTCTTC
>TRBJ1-1|TRBV6-1|few|TRBD1
CASRPFGTANTEAFF
TGTGCCAGCAGGCCCTTCGGGACAGCGAACACTGAAGCTTTCTTT
>TRBJ2-1|TRBV7-2|-|TRBD2
CASSNLLAGSYNEQFF
TGTGCCAGCAGCAACCTACTAGCGGGAAGTTACAATGAGCAGTTCTTC
>TRBJ1-1|TRBV18|-|TRBD1
CASSAQGGGDTEAFF
TGTGCCAGCTCAGCGCAGGGGGGAGGGGACACTGAAGCTTTCTTT
>TRBJ1-1|TRBV29-1|few|TRBD1
CSVPGQGVAGGEAFF
TGCAGCGTTCCGGGACAGGGAGTTGCAGGTGGTGAAGCTTTCTTT
>TRBJ2-3|TRBV11-3|-|TRBD2
CASSLGTSASTDTQYF
TGTGCCAGCAGCTTAGGCACTAGCGCGAGCACAGATACGCAGTATTTT
>TRBJ2-7|TRBV3-1|-|TRBD1
CASSQEGQGAVYF
TGTGCCAGCAGTCAAGAGGGACAGGGGGCTGTGTACTTC
>TRBJ1-4|TRBV12-3/TRBV12-4|-|-
CASSLVANEKLFF
TGTGCCAGCAGTTTGGTAGCTAATGAAAAACTGTTTTTT
>TRBJ2-2|TRBV20-1|few|-
CSARDLAPGELFF
TGCAGTGCTAGAGATCTAGCCCCCGGGGAGCTGTTTTTT
>TRBJ2-2|TRBV5-1|-|TRBD1
CASSFTLTGAGELFF
TGCGCCAGCAGCTTCACGTTGACAGGGGCCGGGGAGCTGTTTTTT
>TRBJ2-1|TRBV28|few|TRBD1
CASSFRDRGPYNEQFF
TGTGCCAGCAGTTTCCGGGACAGGGGTCCATACAATGAGCAGTTCTTC
>TRBJ2-2|TRBV7-8|many|-
CASRDDRNTGELFF
TGTGCCAGCAGGGACGACAGGAACACCGGGGAGCTGTTTTTT